The clone carrying this TCR beta chain was seen a handful of times. Its antigen is not known. Donors were systemically healthy Caucasian individuals from Russia aged roughly 6 to 100 years. The sample comes from a study of blood T cells in healthy people across ages. The CDR3 sequence is 14 residues long. The J segment lost 5 bases and the V segment lost 6 bases, leaving 8 bases of the junction unmatched. Germline V lookup: CDR1 DFQATT, CDR2 SNEGSKA (reference sequence). Alongside a J-beta primer mix, a sample-barcoded 5' primer served in a second PCR lasting 7 to 11 cycles. MiXCR, run by TCRdb on the 5' RACE reads, gives a single entry per CDR3 protein. The repertoire holds hundreds of thousands of distinct CDR3 sequences, with around 49% as singletons. General study findings and limits: It was the long-lived donors that had more naive CD4+ cells and higher diversity than aged donors. Using unsorted PBMCs precluded a conclusive naive versus antigen-experienced comparison. Samples with more naive T cells showed higher observed beta diversity.

The TCR originated in a man aged 30 to 45 in good health. This rearrangement joins TRBV20-1 to TRBJ1-5; the match to TRBD1 covers 9 bases. The sequencing sample was made of blood. This CDR3 is CSARQGVSYQPQHF. CDR3 sequence (DNA): TGCAGTGCAAGACAGGGGGTTTCCTATCAGCCCCAGCATTTT.